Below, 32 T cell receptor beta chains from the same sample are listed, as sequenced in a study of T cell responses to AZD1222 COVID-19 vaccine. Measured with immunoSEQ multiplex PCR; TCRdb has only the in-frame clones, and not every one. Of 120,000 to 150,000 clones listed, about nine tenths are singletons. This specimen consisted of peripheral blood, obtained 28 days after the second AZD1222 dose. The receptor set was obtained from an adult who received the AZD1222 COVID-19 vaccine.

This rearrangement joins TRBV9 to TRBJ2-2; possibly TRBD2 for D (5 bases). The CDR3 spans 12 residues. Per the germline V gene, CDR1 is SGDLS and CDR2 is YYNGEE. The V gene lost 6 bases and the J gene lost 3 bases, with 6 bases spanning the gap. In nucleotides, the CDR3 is TGTGCCAGCATGAGGGACACCGGGGAGCTGTTTTTT. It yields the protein CASMRDTGELFF.

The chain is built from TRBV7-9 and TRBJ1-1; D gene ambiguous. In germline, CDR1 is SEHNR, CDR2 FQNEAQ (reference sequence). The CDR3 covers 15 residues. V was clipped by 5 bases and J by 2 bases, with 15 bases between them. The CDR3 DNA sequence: TGTGCCAGCAGCCGAGGGTCCGCCTTCAACACTGAAGCTTTCTTT. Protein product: CASSRGSAFNTEAFF.

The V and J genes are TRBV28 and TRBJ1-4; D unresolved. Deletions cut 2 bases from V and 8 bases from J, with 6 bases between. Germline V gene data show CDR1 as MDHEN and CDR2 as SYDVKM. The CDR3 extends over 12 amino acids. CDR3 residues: CASSLLTEKLFF. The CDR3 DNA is TGTGCCAGCAGTTTACTCACAGAAAAACTGTTTTTT.

Here the CDR3 reads CASSFGGGNNEQFF. The CDR3 DNA follows: TGTGCCAGCAGCTTCGGAGGGGGAAACAATGAGCAGTTCTTC. The V call is TRBV7-9, the J call TRBJ2-1; D is perhaps TRBD1 or TRBD2 (6 bases each). Trimming stripped 3 bases from V and 5 bases from J, with 11 bases between. The length of the CDR3 is 14 residues. Germline V lookup: CDR1 SEHNR, CDR2 FQNEAQ (reference sequence).

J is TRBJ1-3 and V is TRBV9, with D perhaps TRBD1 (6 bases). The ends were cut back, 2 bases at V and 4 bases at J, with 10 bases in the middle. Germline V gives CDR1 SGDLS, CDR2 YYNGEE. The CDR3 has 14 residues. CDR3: CASSVGGAGNTIYF. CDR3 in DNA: TGTGCCAGCAGCGTTGGGGGGGCCGGAAACACCATATATTTT. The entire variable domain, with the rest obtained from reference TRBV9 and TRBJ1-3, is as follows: DSGVTQTPKHLITATGQRVTLRCSPRSGDLSVYWYQQSLDQGLQFLIQYYNGEERAKGNILERFSAQQFPDLHSELNLSSLELGDSALYFCASSVGGAGNTIYFGEGSWLTVV.

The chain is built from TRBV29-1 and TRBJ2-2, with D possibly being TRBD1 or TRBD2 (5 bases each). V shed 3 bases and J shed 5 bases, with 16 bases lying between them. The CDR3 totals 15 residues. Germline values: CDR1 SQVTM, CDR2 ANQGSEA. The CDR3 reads CSVEGRVRGTGELFF. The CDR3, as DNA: TGCAGCGTTGAGGGTCGGGTGAGGGGAACCGGGGAGCTGTTTTTT.

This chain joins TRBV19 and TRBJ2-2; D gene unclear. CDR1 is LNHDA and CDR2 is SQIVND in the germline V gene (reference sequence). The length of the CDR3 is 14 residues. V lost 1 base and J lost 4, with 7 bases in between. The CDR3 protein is CASSIGPSTGELFF. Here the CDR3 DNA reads TGTGCCAGTAGTATAGGTCCCTCCACCGGGGAGCTGTTTTTT.

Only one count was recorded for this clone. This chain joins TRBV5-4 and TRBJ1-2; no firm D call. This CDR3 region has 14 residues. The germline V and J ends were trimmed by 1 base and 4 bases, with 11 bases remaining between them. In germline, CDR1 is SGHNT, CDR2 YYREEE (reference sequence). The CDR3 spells CASSLWSSSYGYTF. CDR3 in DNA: TGTGCCAGCAGCTTGTGGAGTTCATCCTATGGCTACACCTTC.

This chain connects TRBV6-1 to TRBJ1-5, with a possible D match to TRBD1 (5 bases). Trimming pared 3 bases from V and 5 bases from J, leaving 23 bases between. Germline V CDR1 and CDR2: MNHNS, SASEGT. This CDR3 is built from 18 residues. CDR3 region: CASSDFPGPRGKDQPQHF. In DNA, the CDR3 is TGTGCCAGCAGTGACTTTCCAGGGCCCAGAGGTAAGGATCAGCCCCAGCATTTT.

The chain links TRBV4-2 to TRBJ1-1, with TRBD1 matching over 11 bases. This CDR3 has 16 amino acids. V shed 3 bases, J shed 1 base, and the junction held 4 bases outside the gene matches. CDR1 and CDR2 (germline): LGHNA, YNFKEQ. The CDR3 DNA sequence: TGTGCCAGCAGCCAGCCCGGGACAGGGGGGAACACTGAAGCTTTCTTT. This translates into CASSQPGTGGNTEAFF.

The CDR3 coding sequence is TGTGCCAGCTCGGATACAGGGGTGACTAATGAAAAACTGTTTTTT. It translates to CASSDTGVTNEKLFF. This chain links TRBV18 with TRBJ1-4, with 7 bases matching TRBD1. CDR3 length: 15 residues. Per germline, CDR1 KGHSH and CDR2 LQKENI. The ends lost 6 bases at V and 2 bases at J; junction bases unmatched: 6.

CDR3 residues: CASSYNRINSPLYSYEQYF. In DNA, the CDR3 is TGTGCCAGCAGTTATAACAGGATCAACTCACCCCTTTACTCCTACGAGCAGTACTTC. This chain joins TRBV6-2 or TRBV6-3 and TRBJ2-7; TRBD1 is a possible D gene (5 bases). Trimming pared 3 bases from V and 0 bases from J, leaving 24 bases between. The CDR3 totals 19 residues. Germline V gene lookup returns CDR1 MNHEY and CDR2 SVGEGT.

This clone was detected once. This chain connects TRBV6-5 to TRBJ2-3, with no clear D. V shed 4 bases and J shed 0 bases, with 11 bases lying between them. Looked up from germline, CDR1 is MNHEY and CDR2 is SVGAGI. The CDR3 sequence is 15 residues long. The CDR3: CASSSDGSSTDTQYF. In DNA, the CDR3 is TGTGCCAGCAGTTCTGACGGATCTAGCACAGATACGCAGTATTTT.

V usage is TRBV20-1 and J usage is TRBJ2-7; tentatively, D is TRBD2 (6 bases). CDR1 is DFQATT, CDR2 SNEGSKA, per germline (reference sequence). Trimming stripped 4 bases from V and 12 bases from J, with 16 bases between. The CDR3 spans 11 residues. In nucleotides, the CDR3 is TGCAGTGCTAAGGGTAGCGGAGACCCGTACTTC. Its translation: CSAKGSGDPYF.

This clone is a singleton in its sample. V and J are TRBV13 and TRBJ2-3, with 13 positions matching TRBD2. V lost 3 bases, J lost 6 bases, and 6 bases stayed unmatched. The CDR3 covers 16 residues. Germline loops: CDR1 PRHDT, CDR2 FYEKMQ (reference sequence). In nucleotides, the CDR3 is TGTGCCAGCAGCTTTCTCGGACTAGCGGGGGTGGATACGCAGTATTTT. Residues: CASSFLGLAGVDTQYF.

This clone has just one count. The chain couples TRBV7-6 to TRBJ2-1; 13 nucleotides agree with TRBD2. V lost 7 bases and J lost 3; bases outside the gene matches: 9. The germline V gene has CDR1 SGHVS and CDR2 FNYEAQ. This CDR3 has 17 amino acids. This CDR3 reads CASTTSGGASSYNEQFF. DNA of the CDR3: TGTGCCAGCACCACTAGCGGGGGGGCATCTAGCTACAATGAGCAGTTCTTC.

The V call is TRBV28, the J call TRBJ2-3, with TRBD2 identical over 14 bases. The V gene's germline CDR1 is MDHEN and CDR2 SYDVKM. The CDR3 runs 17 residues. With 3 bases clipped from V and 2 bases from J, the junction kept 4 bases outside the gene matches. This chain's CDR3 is CASSFGTSGSFTDTQYF. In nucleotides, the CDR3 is TGTGCCAGCAGTTTCGGGACTAGCGGGAGCTTCACAGATACGCAGTATTTT. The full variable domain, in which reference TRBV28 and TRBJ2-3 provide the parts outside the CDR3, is DVKVTQSSRYLVKRTGEKVFLECVQDMDHENMFWYRQDPGLGLRLIYFSYDVKMKEKGDIPEGYSVSREKKERFSLILESASTNQTSMYLCASSFGTSGSFTDTQYFGPGTRLTVL.

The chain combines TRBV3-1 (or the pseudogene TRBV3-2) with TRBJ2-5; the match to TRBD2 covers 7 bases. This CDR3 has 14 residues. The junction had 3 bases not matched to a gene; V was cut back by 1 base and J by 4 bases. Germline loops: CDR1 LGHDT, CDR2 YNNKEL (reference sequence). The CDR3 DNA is TGTGCCAGCAGCCAAGTCCTAGCGGCAGAGACCCAGTACTTC. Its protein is CASSQVLAAETQYF.

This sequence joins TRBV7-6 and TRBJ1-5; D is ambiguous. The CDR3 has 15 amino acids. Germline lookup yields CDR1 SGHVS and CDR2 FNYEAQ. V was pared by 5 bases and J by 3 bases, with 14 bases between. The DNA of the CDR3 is TGTGCCAGCAGCCTAAATCGGGGTTCCAATCAGCCCCAGCATTTT. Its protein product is CASSLNRGSNQPQHF.

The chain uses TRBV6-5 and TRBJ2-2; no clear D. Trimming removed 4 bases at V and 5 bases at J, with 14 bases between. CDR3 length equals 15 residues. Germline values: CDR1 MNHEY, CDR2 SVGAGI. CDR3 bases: TGTGCCAGCAGTTTACAGTCCCGATTAACCGGGGAGCTGTTTTTT. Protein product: CASSLQSRLTGELFF.

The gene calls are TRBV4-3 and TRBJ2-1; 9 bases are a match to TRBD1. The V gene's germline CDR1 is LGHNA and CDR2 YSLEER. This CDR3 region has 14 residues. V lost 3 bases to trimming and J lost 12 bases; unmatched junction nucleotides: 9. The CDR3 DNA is TGCGCCAGCAGCCAGGGCGGGACAGGGTTCGGGCAGTTCTTC. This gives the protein CASSQGGTGFGQFF.

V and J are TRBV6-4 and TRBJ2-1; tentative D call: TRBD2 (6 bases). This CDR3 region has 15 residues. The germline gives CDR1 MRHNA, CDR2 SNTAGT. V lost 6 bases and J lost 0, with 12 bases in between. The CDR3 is CASRREVTSYNEQFF. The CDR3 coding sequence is TGTGCCAGCAGAAGGGAGGTGACCTCCTACAATGAGCAGTTCTTC.

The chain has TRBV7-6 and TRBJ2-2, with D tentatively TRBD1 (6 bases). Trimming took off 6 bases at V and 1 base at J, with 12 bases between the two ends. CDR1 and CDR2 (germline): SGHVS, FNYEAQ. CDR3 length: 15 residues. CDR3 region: CASRLGAQNTGELFF. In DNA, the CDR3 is TGTGCCAGCAGATTGGGGGCTCAGAACACCGGGGAGCTGTTTTTT.

The DNA of the CDR3 is TGTGCCAGCAGTTTGGGCCAAAGGCAGCCCCAGCATTTT. Translated, it gives CASSLGQRQPQHF. The chain uses TRBV27 and TRBJ1-5; D is undetermined. Between the trimmed V and J ends, which lost 3 bases and 7 bases, there was a span of 10 bases. Germline CDR1 reads MNHEY; CDR2 reads SMNVEV (reference sequence). CDR3 length: 13 amino acids.

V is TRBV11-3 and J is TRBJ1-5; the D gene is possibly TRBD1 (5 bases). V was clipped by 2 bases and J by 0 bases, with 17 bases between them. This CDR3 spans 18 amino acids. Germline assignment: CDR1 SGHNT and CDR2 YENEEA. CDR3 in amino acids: CASSLRVRQPYSNQPQHF. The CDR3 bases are TGTGCCAGCAGCTTAAGGGTTCGACAGCCTTATAGCAATCAGCCCCAGCATTTT.

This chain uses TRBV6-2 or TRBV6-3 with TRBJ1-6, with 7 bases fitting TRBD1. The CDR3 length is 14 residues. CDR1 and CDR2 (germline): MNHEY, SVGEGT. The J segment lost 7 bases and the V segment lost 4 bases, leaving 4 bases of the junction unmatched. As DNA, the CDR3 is TGTGCCAGCAGTTCGGACAGGTTGAATTCACCCCTCCACTTT. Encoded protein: CASSSDRLNSPLHF.

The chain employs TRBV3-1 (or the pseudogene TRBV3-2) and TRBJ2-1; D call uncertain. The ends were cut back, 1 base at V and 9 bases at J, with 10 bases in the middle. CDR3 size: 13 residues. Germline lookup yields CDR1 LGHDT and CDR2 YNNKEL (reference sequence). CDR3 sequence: CASSQGPGGEQFF. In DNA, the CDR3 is TGTGCCAGCAGCCAAGGTCCGGGCGGTGAGCAGTTCTTC.

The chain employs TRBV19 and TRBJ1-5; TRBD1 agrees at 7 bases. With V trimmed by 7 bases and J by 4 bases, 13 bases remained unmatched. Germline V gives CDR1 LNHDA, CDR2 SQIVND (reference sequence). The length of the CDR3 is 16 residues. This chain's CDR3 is CASIPRGRGNNQPQHF. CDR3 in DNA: TGTGCCAGTATCCCCCGAGGCAGGGGGAATAATCAGCCCCAGCATTTT.

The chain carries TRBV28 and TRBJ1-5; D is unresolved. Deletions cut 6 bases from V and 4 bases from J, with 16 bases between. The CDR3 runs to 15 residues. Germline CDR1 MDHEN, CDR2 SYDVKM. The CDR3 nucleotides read TGTGCCAGCAGCCCTCAAAGGTTCCAAAATCAGCCCCAGCATTTT. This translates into CASSPQRFQNQPQHF.

CDR3: CASSRDNGNQPQHF. The CDR3 coding sequence is TGTGCCAGCAGTAGGGACAATGGCAATCAGCCCCAGCATTTT. The V gene is TRBV6-5, the J gene TRBJ1-5, with D possibly TRBD1 on 6 matching bases. The CDR3 has 14 residues. V was pared by 5 bases and J by 2 bases, with 10 bases between. CDR1 is MNHEY and CDR2 is SVGAGI in the germline V gene.

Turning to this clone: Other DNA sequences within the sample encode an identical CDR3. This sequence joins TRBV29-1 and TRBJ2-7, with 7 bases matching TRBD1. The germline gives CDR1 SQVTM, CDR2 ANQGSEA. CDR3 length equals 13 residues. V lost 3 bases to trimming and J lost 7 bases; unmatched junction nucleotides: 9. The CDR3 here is CSVERGRGYEQYF. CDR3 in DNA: TGCAGCGTTGAGCGCGGCAGGGGGTATGAGCAGTACTTC.

CDR3: CASSSGTGFPYGYTF. The CDR3 region has the DNA TGTGCCAGCAGCTCCGGGACAGGGTTTCCCTATGGCTACACCTTC. V usage is TRBV28 and J usage is TRBJ1-2; 9 bases are shared with TRBD1. This CDR3 has 15 amino acids. Germline assignment: CDR1 MDHEN and CDR2 SYDVKM. V dropped 6 bases and J dropped 4; count of bases not matched to a gene: 9.